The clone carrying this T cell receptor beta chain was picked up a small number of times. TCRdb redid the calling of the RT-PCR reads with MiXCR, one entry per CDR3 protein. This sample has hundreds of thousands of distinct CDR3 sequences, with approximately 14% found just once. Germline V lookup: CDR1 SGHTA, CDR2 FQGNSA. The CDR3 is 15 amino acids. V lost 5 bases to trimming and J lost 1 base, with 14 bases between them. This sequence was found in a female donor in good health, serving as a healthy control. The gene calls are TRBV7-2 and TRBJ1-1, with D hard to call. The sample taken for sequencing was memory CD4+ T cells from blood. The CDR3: CASSVTLWRNTEAFF. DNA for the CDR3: TGTGCCAGCAGCGTGACCTTATGGAGGAACACTGAAGCTTTCTTT.